One sample yielded the 13 T cell receptor beta chains listed below, sequenced in a study of blood T cell repertoires in COVID-19. Libraries were prepared by immunoSEQ multiplex PCR; TCRdb keeps only in-frame clonotypes and omits some of them. Of approximately 77,000 clones in the sample, about 72% were seen once. The sequenced sample was peripheral blood. Receptors were obtained from a man between 65 and 85 years old with active or convalescent COVID-19.

The chain uses TRBV2 and TRBJ1-1; the match to TRBD1 covers 7 bases. The V gene end was trimmed by 6 bases and the J gene end by 4 bases; junction bases not matched to a gene: 5. Germline V lookup: CDR1 SNHLY, CDR2 FYNNEI. CDR3 length equals 13 residues. This CDR3 reads CASRTGVSTEAFF. DNA for the CDR3: TGTGCCAGCAGAACAGGGGTGAGCACTGAAGCTTTCTTT.

This clone came up once. The chain has TRBV4-2 and TRBJ1-5; no clear D gene. The germline V gene encodes CDR1 LGHNA and CDR2 YNFKEQ. The CDR3 sequence is 11 residues long. The V end lost 1 base, the J end lost 9 bases, and 4 bases lay between the germline ends. CDR3 amino acids: CASSQGGPQHF. The CDR3 DNA reads as TGTGCCAGCAGCCAAGGAGGGCCCCAGCATTTT.

In this sample, this clone turned up once. DNA of the CDR3: TGTGCCAGCAGCCCCAGGGGTGCGGGAGCTTTCTTT. This sequence encodes CASSPRGAGAFF. J is TRBJ1-1 and V is TRBV13; perhaps TRBD1 as D (6 bases). Trimming took off 5 bases at V and 10 bases at J, with 14 bases between the two ends. The CDR3 covers 12 residues. Germline CDR1 PRHDT, CDR2 FYEKMQ (reference sequence). Supplemented by reference TRBV13 and TRBJ1-1, the full variable domain reads AAGVIQSPRHLIKEKRETATLKCYPIPRHDTVYWYQQGPGQDPQFLISFYEKMQSDKGSIPDRFSAQQFSDYHSELNMSSLELGDSALYFCASSPRGAGAFFGQGTRLTVV.

The rearrangement links TRBV6-5 to TRBJ2-7; D is possibly TRBD1 (6 bases). CDR1 and CDR2 (germline): MNHEY, SVGAGI. The CDR3 has 13 residues. Trimming left V 4 bases short and J 3 bases short, with 10 bases between. The CDR3 spells CASSLGAVYEQYF. In nucleotides, the CDR3 is TGTGCCAGCAGTTTGGGGGCCGTCTACGAGCAGTACTTC.

The table lists this clone with a few counts. This chain links TRBV28 with TRBJ2-5; possible D gene TRBD1, 5 bases. CDR3 length: 14 amino acids. From germline, CDR1 is MDHEN and CDR2 SYDVKM. The V gene lost 8 bases and the J gene lost 3 bases, with 16 bases spanning the gap. In DNA, the CDR3 is TGTGCCAGCTTACCAGGGCCTAGGGAAGAGACCCAGTACTTC. Protein product: CASLPGPREETQYF.

This chain uses TRBV19 with TRBJ1-2, with 7 bases identical to TRBD1. CDR1 LNHDA and CDR2 SQIVND come from the germline V gene (reference sequence). The CDR3 covers 14 residues. Trimming removed 4 bases from V and 5 bases from J; junction bases left unmatched: 7. The CDR3 nucleotides are TGTGCCAGTAGTAACCGGGACAGAGTATATGGCTACACCTTC. It yields the protein CASSNRDRVYGYTF.

This chain joins TRBV7-9 and TRBJ2-7; TRBD1 agrees at 11 bases. Germline V gene data show CDR1 as SEHNR and CDR2 as FQNEAQ (reference sequence). This CDR3 comprises 14 residues. V shed 1 base and J 9 bases; nucleotides not matched to a gene: 5. DNA of the CDR3: TGTGCCAGCAGCTTAGATGGGACAGGGGGACTGCAGTACTTC. This encodes CASSLDGTGGLQYF.

This chain joins TRBV6-2 or TRBV6-3 and TRBJ2-7; D unresolved. The germline V and J ends were trimmed by 0 bases and 4 bases, with 19 bases remaining between them. The germline V gene encodes CDR1 MNHEY and CDR2 SVGEGT. The CDR3 length is 17 residues. In DNA, the CDR3 is TGTGCCAGCAGTTACTCGAATTATGGCCGACTCGATTACGAGCAGTACTTC. Translation: CASSYSNYGRLDYEQYF.

This chain connects TRBV7-9 to TRBJ1-1; the match to TRBD1 covers 8 bases. Looked up from germline, CDR1 is SEHNR and CDR2 is FQNEAQ (reference sequence). The V segment lost 5 bases and the J segment 5 bases; nucleotides outside the gene matches: 7. CDR3 length: 14 residues. CDR3 in amino acids: CASSPQGGSTEAFF. CDR3 nucleotides: TGTGCCAGCAGCCCACAGGGGGGATCGACTGAAGCTTTCTTT.

This clone occurred many times. V and J are TRBV29-1 and TRBJ2-7; 10 nucleotides align to TRBD1. CDR3 length: 12 residues. Germline V lookup: CDR1 SQVTM, CDR2 ANQGSEA. J gave up 4 bases and V 6 bases, and 3 bases lay outside the gene matches. This chain's CDR3 is CSVDRGQYEQYF. The CDR3 bases are TGCAGCGTAGACAGGGGGCAGTACGAGCAGTACTTC.

V usage is TRBV4-2 and J usage is TRBJ2-7; 9 positions match TRBD2. The germline V gene encodes CDR1 LGHNA and CDR2 YNFKEQ. CDR3 length: 15 amino acids. Trimming cost V 0 bases and J 4 bases; bases outside gene matches: 4. The CDR3 loop is CASSQEASGNYEQYF. The CDR3 DNA follows: TGTGCCAGCAGCCAAGAAGCTAGCGGGAATTACGAGCAGTACTTC.

The V and J genes are TRBV5-4 and TRBJ2-7, with D uncertain. V gave up 2 bases and J gave up 4 bases, with 4 bases separating them. The CDR3 extends over 11 amino acids. Germline V gives CDR1 SGHNT, CDR2 YYREEE (reference sequence). Written as DNA, the CDR3 is TGTGCCAGCAGCTTCTTTTACGAGCAGTACTTC. Amino acid sequence: CASSFFYEQYF.

A single count supports this clone. J is TRBJ1-3 and V is TRBV2, with D hard to call. CDR3 length: 12 amino acids. The V and J ends lost 3 bases and 11 bases respectively, with 11 bases between them. Germline V lookup: CDR1 SNHLY, CDR2 FYNNEI. The CDR3 sequence is CASSESGNAIYF. In DNA form, the CDR3 reads TGTGCCAGCAGTGAGAGCGGGAACGCCATATATTTT.